Presented here are 26 T cell receptor beta chains from one specimen sequenced in a study of tumor-infiltrating lymphocytes in primary liver carcinoma (dated by TCRdb to about 2017). TRIzol reagent was used to extract blood RNA from unsorted whole blood, while the DNeasy Blood & Tissue kit provided the germline DNA. The run used an Illumina HiSeq 2500. Starting from around 520 ng total RNA, TCRbeta-specific cDNA was produced by reverse transcription with a constant-region primer and ProtoScript II reverse transcriptase. TCRbeta libraries were built with three nested multiplex PCR rounds, a slightly modified ARM-PCR procedure. Each of the first two PCR rounds ran for about 9 cycles and used multiplex TRBV1-TRBV30 forward primers together with a Cbeta reverse primer. TCRdb reprocessing: public reads trimmed at Q25 with fastp, clones called with MiXCR, in-frame beta chains kept. Each CDR3 protein appears once, grouped with its most common genes and DNA. The sample table contains a few hundred thousand distinct CDR3 sequences; only one count was recorded for around three fifths of them. The ten largest clones represent over 15% of the sample.

The sample taken for sequencing was peripheral blood. All receptors come from a woman aged 25 to 39 with primary liver carcinoma and hepatitis B virus infection.

The V and J genes are TRBV30 and TRBJ2-1; TRBD2 agrees at 9 bases. V shed 2 bases and J 3 bases; nucleotides not matched to a gene: 5. The CDR3 is 15 residues long. Germline CDR1 and CDR2: GTSNPN and SVGIG (reference sequence). The CDR3 protein is CAWSMGSGSYNEQFF. Written as DNA, the CDR3 is TGTGCCTGGAGTATGGGTAGCGGGAGCTACAATGAGCAGTTCTTC.

This clonotype came up once. One end of the junction does not line up with germline, which may come from a read error. The CDR3 loop is CASTIDRASYYEQFF. The CDR3 DNA reads as TGTGCCAGCACTATCGATAGGGCCTCCTACTATGAGCAGTTCTTC. The J gene is TRBJ2-1, the V gene TRBV12-3 or TRBV12-4; D ambiguous. This CDR3 is built from 15 residues.

Concerning this clonotype: This could be a read error, since a much larger clone is one nucleotide away. The rearrangement links TRBV12-3 or TRBV12-4 to TRBJ1-6; D is unresolved. This CDR3 contains 13 residues. The CDR3 protein is CASILGVISPLHF. CDR3 coding DNA: TGTGCCAGCATTTTAGGAGTGATATCACCCCTCCACTTT.

This clonotype was observed a few times. The rearrangement uses TRBV14 and TRBJ1-2, with TRBD1 matching 8 bases. CDR3 length: 15 residues. Germline V gene lookup returns CDR1 SGHDN and CDR2 FVKESK. The J segment lost 2 bases and the V segment lost 2 bases, leaving 4 bases of the junction unmatched. The CDR3 DNA reads TGTGCCAGCAGCCAACCGGGACAGGTCAACTATGGCTACACCTTC. It yields the protein CASSQPGQVNYGYTF.

The chain is built from TRBV7-3 and TRBJ2-2, with D possibly matching TRBD2 (6 bases). The CDR3 sequence is 17 residues long. Trimming took off 6 bases at V and 0 bases at J, with 17 bases between the two ends. Germline loops: CDR1 SGHTA, CDR2 FQGTGA. Here the CDR3 reads CASRGRGAGPNTGELFF. The CDR3 DNA sequence: TGTGCCAGCAGGGGCCGCGGGGCCGGACCGAACACCGGGGAGCTGTTTTTT. Looking up the rest from reference TRBV7-3 and TRBJ2-2 gives the full variable domain: GAGVSQTPSNKVTEKGKYVELRCDPISGHTALYWYRQSLGQGPEFLIYFQGTGAADDSGLPNDRFFAVRPEGSVSTLKIQRTERGDSAVYLCASRGRGAGPNTGELFFGEGSRLTVL.

The rearrangement uses TRBV5-6 and TRBJ1-2; 7 bases align to TRBD1. Losses at the gene ends were 3 bases for V and 4 bases for J; bases not matched to a gene: 9. The germline gives CDR1 SGHDT, CDR2 YYEEEE. The CDR3 length is 15 residues. The CDR3 DNA sequence: TGTGCCAGCAGCTCCGTCCTACAGGGGCCCTATGGCTACACCTTC. Translating it yields CASSSVLQGPYGYTF. The variable domain in full, with the rest retrieved from reference TRBV5-6 and TRBJ1-2, is DAGVTQSPTHLIKTRGQQVTLRCSPKSGHDTVSWYQQALGQGPQFIFQYYEEEERQRGNFPDRFSGHQFPNYSSELNVNALLLGDSALYLCASSSVLQGPYGYTFGSGTRLTVV.

As for this clonotype: A much larger clonotype is one base distant, so this may be a read error. This chain connects TRBV12-3 or TRBV12-4 to TRBJ1-5; no firm D call. The CDR3 has 14 amino acids. V was cut by 5 bases and J by 2 bases, with 10 bases left in between. The CDR3 sequence is CASSLREGNQPQHF. DNA of the CDR3: TGTGCCAGCAGTCTACGGGAGGGCAATCAGCCCCAGCATTTT.

This clonotype came up many times. The J gene is TRBJ1-1, the V gene TRBV12-3 or TRBV12-4; TRBD1 is a possible D gene (5 bases). Trimming left V 1 base short and J 5 bases short, with 17 bases between. CDR3 size: 16 residues. The CDR3 sequence is CASSLGPRARGTEAFF. In DNA form, the CDR3 reads TGTGCCAGCAGTTTAGGGCCCCGGGCGAGGGGTACTGAAGCTTTCTTT.

Note on this clonotype: At one end, the junction sequence differs from germline, possibly due to a read error. The rearrangement joins TRBV6-2 or TRBV6-3 to TRBJ1-5; D call uncertain. The CDR3 totals 15 residues. CDR1 and CDR2 (germline): MNHEY, SVGEGT. The CDR3 DNA follows: TGTGCCGGCAGTTTCTCCCTCGGCAGCAAGCAGCCCCAGCATTTT. This translates into CAGSFSLGSKQPQHF.

With regard to this clonotype: The missing conserved phenylalanine or tryptophan at the end of this CDR3 makes a read error likely. The chain has TRBV30 and TRBJ1-2; tentatively, D is TRBD1 (6 bases). Germline V CDR1 and CDR2: GTSNPN, SVGIG (reference sequence). V shed 2 bases and J shed 7 bases, with 17 bases lying between them. CDR3 length: 14 residues. The CDR3 sequence is CAWSFTTTGTGYTI. The CDR3 nucleotides are TGTGCCTGGAGTTTTACTACCACAGGGACTGGCTACACCATC.

The chain is built from TRBV6-5 and TRBJ1-2; D may be TRBD1 (6 bases). Germline CDR1 reads MNHEY; CDR2 reads SVGAGI. CDR3 length equals 17 residues. V was cut by 8 bases and J by 7 bases, with 29 bases left in between. The CDR3 here is CASSGLGASRVGSGYTF. The DNA of the CDR3 is TGTGCCAGCTCTGGTTTGGGGGCCTCAAGGGTCGGGTCTGGCTACACCTTC.

This clonotype was seen many times. The CDR3 bases are TGTGCCAGCAGCGCCTCGGACAGGTCGGCTTTCTTT. It specifies CASSASDRSAFF. The chain combines TRBV12-3 or TRBV12-4 with TRBJ1-1; TRBD1 aligns across 7 bases. The CDR3 loop spans 12 amino acids. J lost 11 bases, V lost 6 bases, and 9 bases had no gene match.

Comment on this clonotype: A junction boundary mismatches the germline segment, possibly from a read error. The J gene is TRBJ2-7, the V gene TRBV29-1, with 7 bases matching TRBD1. There are 13 residues in the CDR3. In germline, CDR1 is SQVTM, CDR2 ANQGSEA. The CDR3 reads CRVEAGGSYEQYF. CDR3 bases: TGCAGAGTTGAAGCAGGGGGTTCCTACGAGCAGTACTTC.

The rearrangement joins TRBV5-6 to TRBJ2-1, with no clear D. Germline-derived CDR1 and CDR2 are SGHDT and YYEEEE. Deletions cut 4 bases from V and 2 bases from J, with 7 bases between. The CDR3 runs to 13 residues. This chain's CDR3 is CASSGIAYNEQFF. CDR3 DNA sequence: TGTGCCAGCAGCGGGATAGCCTACAATGAGCAGTTCTTC.

A remark on this clonotype: At one end the junction does not follow the germline gene, possibly because of a read error. This rearrangement joins TRBV29-1 to TRBJ2-1; D remains unclear. Looked up from germline, CDR1 is SQVTM and CDR2 is ANQGSEA. This CDR3 region has 13 residues. The CDR3 DNA reads as TGCAGCGTTGAAATAGTGAGTACCAATGAGCGGTTCTTC. Amino acid sequence: CSVEIVSTNERFF.

The chain carries TRBV6-1 and TRBJ2-7; D may be TRBD1 (5 bases). The CDR3 sequence is 15 residues long. Germline CDR1 and CDR2: MNHNS and SASEGT. Trimming left V 0 bases short and J 6 bases short, with 15 bases between. Here the CDR3 reads CASSEALGQQGEQYF. The CDR3 nucleotides are TGTGCCAGCAGTGAAGCGCTAGGGCAGCAGGGCGAGCAGTACTTC.

In this sample, this clonotype turned up a few times. CDR3 sequence (DNA): TGTGCCAGCAGCTTGGGTTCCCGGGGCACTGAAGCTTTCTTT. Its protein is CASSLGSRGTEAFF. The gene calls are TRBV5-6 and TRBJ1-1; D gene uncertain. The CDR3 covers 14 residues. Germline values: CDR1 SGHDT, CDR2 YYEEEE. Deletions cut 0 bases from V and 4 bases from J, with 10 bases between.

This clonotype occurred many times. The J gene is TRBJ2-7, the V gene TRBV12-3 or TRBV12-4; 8 bases line up with TRBD1. Trimming took 3 bases from V and 4 from J; bases not matched to a gene: 11. The CDR3 is made up of 16 amino acids. The CDR3 spells CASSLATTGEVYEQYF. CDR3 bases: TGTGCCAGCAGTTTGGCCACGACAGGGGAAGTTTACGAGCAGTACTTC.

For this clonotype: The junction shows a germline mismatch at one end, possibly a read error. The chain couples TRBV11-2 to TRBJ2-3; 10 bases match TRBD2. Germline lookup yields CDR1 SGHAT and CDR2 FQNNGV. The CDR3 extends over 17 amino acids. CDR3 loop: CASSSLGASGSTDTQYF. The DNA of the CDR3 is TGTGCCAGCAGCTCCCTAGGGGCTAGCGGGAGCACAGATACACAGTATTTT.

This clonotype was observed many times. CDR3 bases: TGTGCCAGCAGCTTAGGAAGCAGGGCAGCCTTGCAGCCCCAGCATTTT. This codes for CASSLGSRAALQPQHF. The J gene is TRBJ1-5, the V gene TRBV7-8, with a tentative D call TRBD1 (5 bases). The V end lost 1 base, the J end lost 7 bases, and 17 bases lay between the germline ends. The CDR3 loop spans 16 amino acids. Germline-derived CDR1 and CDR2 are SGHVS and FQNEAQ.

This clonotype was seen at least ten times. V is TRBV4-2 and J is TRBJ2-1, with D possibly being TRBD2 (5 bases). The V gene lost 1 base and the J gene lost 5 bases, with 6 bases spanning the gap. This CDR3 has 13 amino acids. Looked up from germline, CDR1 is LGHNA and CDR2 is YNFKEQ. CDR3 loop: CASSQVRDNEQFF. CDR3 DNA sequence: TGTGCCAGCAGCCAAGTGAGGGACAATGAGCAGTTCTTC.

A remark on this clonotype: Mismatch with germline at one junction end may stem from a read error. The chain is built from TRBV11-2 and TRBJ2-5, with D possibly matching TRBD2 (5 bases). CDR1 and CDR2 (germline): SGHAT, FQNNGV. The length of the CDR3 is 13 residues. The CDR3 DNA reads TGTGACAGCAGCTTAAACTCCTGGGAGACCCGGTACTTC. This encodes CDSSLNSWETRYF.

V and J are TRBV6-1 and TRBJ2-3; 12 bases agree with TRBD2. V trimming: 3 bases; J trimming: 8 bases; junction bases outside the gene matches: 6. From germline, CDR1 is MNHNS and CDR2 SASEGT. The CDR3 sequence is 15 residues long. CDR3 in DNA: TGTGCCAGCAGTGAGCCTAGCGGGAGGGGGGCTACGCAGTATTTT. It codes for CASSEPSGRGATQYF.

The CDR3 protein is CASIATLNEQFF. The CDR3 DNA reads as TGCGCCAGCATTGCCACCCTAAATGAGCAGTTCTTC. This chain links TRBV10-2 with TRBJ2-1; D remains unclear. The V and J ends lost 7 bases and 7 bases respectively, with 11 bases between them. The CDR3 contains 12 residues. Germline values: CDR1 WSHSY, CDR2 SAAADI.

This clonotype was seen only once. A much larger clone sits a single nucleotide away, making a read error possible. This chain joins TRBV10-3 and TRBJ2-5; no reliable D call. Germline V CDR1 and CDR2: ENHRY, SYGVKD. This CDR3 is 12 amino acids long. The V and J ends lost 7 bases and 5 bases respectively, with 11 bases between them. The CDR3 sequence: CAINAGDETQYF. CDR3 DNA: TGTGCCATCAATGCAGGCGATGAGACCCAGTACTTC.

This chain joins TRBV7-9 and TRBJ2-3; perhaps TRBD2 as D (6 bases). V lost 4 bases, J lost 3 bases, and 11 bases lay in between. CDR1 and CDR2 from the germline V gene are SEHNR and FQNEAQ (reference sequence). The CDR3 is made up of 14 amino acids. CDR3 amino acids: CASSSLSGTDTQYF. The CDR3 nucleotides read TGTGCCAGCAGCTCCCTCAGCGGGACAGATACGCAGTATTTT.